This T cell receptor beta chain is drawn from a study of T cell responses to AZD1222 COVID-19 vaccine. Some clones are missing from TCRdb's copy, which holds only in-frame ones; the method was immunoSEQ multiplex PCR. The sample contains over 85,000 clones, around 90% of which appear only once. As concerns this clone: Relative to the germline gene, one junction end is altered; a read error may explain this.

This CDR3 has 14 amino acids. Per the germline V gene, CDR1 is MDHEN and CDR2 is SYDVKM. The rearrangement joins TRBV28 to TRBJ1-4, with 9 bases lining up with TRBD1. The source material was peripheral blood, sampled on day 0 of AZD1222 vaccination. This TCR was recovered from an adult in good health. The CDR3 DNA sequence: TGTGCCAGCAGGGAACAGGGGGCTAAGGAAAAACTGTTTTTT. This gives the protein CASREQGAKEKLFF.